Sequencing of this T cell receptor beta chain was carried out in a study of cytomegalovirus exposure and HLA in healthy donors. Study results and limitations: The classifier reportedly diagnosed cytomegalovirus status with high sensitivity and specificity.

In the case of this clone: Antigen specificity is unknown.

The germline V gene encodes CDR1 SGDLS and CDR2 YYNGEE. V lost 1 base to trimming and J lost 3 bases; unmatched junction nucleotides: 7. The CDR3 has 16 residues. Profiled with immunoSEQ multiplex PCR; TCRdb holds only in-frame clones, not every one. The data hold some 84,000 clones, with approximately 91% observed a single time. The rearrangement links TRBV9 to TRBJ2-3; TRBD2 agrees at 8 bases. Source material: PBMCs. The receptor was isolated from a man under 40 in good health and CMV-seronegative. The CDR3 sequence: CASSVRLAGLTDTQYF. The DNA for the CDR3 is TGTGCCAGCAGCGTACGGTTAGCGGGGTTGACAGATACGCAGTATTTT. Full variable domain (missing parts from reference TRBV9 and TRBJ2-3): DSGVTQTPKHLITATGQRVTLRCSPRSGDLSVYWYQQSLDQGLQFLIQYYNGEERAKGNILERFSAQQFPDLHSELNLSSLELGDSALYFCASSVRLAGLTDTQYFGPGTRLTVL.